This T cell receptor beta chain was found in a study of shared clonotypes between healthy human individuals. Only a few counts were recorded for this clone. Its antigen is still unknown. With 5 bases clipped from V and 9 bases from J, the junction kept 6 bases outside the gene matches. The CDR3 totals 13 residues. Germline V gene lookup returns CDR1 SEHNR and CDR2 FQNEAQ (reference sequence). Study findings and constraints: Depth of sequencing was expected to influence donor clonotype sharing. Only blood was sampled, and tissue TCR repertoires likely differ from blood ones.

This table comes from immunoSEQ multiplex PCR, and its TCRdb copy is limited to in-frame clones, with some not included. The repertoire has about 1 million clones, approximately 72% of them found once; the top ten carry 1.4%. This receptor was identified in a young man in good health. The chain carries TRBV7-9 and TRBJ2-1; 8 nucleotides align to TRBD2. Input material: memory CD4+ T cells sorted from blood. Noted subset: CD45RA-negative fraction. CDR3 region: CASSTLRGGEQFF. The CDR3 DNA reads as TGTGCCAGCAGCACCCTACGGGGGGGTGAGCAGTTCTTC.